This T cell receptor beta chain was recovered during a study of T cells in narcolepsy. The table came from immunoSEQ multiplex PCR; TCRdb's copy has only in-frame clones and leaves some out. The table lists 25,000 to 35,000 clones, about four fifths of them singletons. Study outcomes and limitations: Autoreactive clone sequences were missing from some blood memory CD4+ repertoires.

Details on this clone: Its antigen is not identified.

Sequencing used CD45RA- memory CD4+ T cells from PBMCs. This clonotype was obtained from a human donor with narcolepsy.

The CDR3 here is CAISESQEKLFF. The CDR3 nucleotides are TGTGCCATCAGTGAGTCTCAGGAAAAACTGTTTTTT. The chain recombines TRBV10-3 with TRBJ1-4; D gene ambiguous. V shed 0 bases and J shed 8 bases, with 4 bases lying between them. The CDR3 extends over 12 amino acids. Germline assignment: CDR1 ENHRY and CDR2 SYGVKD.